This paragraph covers one TCR beta chain sequence. This clone was counted between two and nine times. This receptor's antigen is unknown. Per-nucleotide qualities are absent, and no much larger clonotype sits a single base away. The data originate from a study of cytomegalovirus exposure and HLA in healthy donors (dated by TCRdb to the late 2010s). General notes on the study: A later analysis indicated that the 130 or so validation repertoires were generated on the platform also employed for the 720 or so repertoires of the first cohort. The aim of the study was to test whether cataloging public T cell receptors could identify signatures of past pathogen exposure. Along with the roughly 700-subject first cohort, a separate validation cohort of over a hundred different subjects was used. To predict cytomegalovirus infection status, the study brought together high-throughput TCR immunosequencing, statistical association of individual TCRs with disease status, and machine learning.

From cysteine to phenylalanine, the CDR3 is 15 amino acids long. Only the CDR3 part of the read is kept: 45 bases, read in frame from the first base. The germline V gene provides CDR1 SNHLY and CDR2 FYNNEI. V is cut by 8 bases and J by 5 bases, and the space between the germline ends is 21 bases. The donors belonged to the validation cohort of approximately 130 subjects, which was separate from the approximately 700-subject first cohort. Broader findings and caveats from the paper: Across donors, most TCR sequences were observed very rarely, whereas some public TCRs were present in many individuals. The classifier was reported to diagnose cytomegalovirus status with high specificity and sensitivity in both the original and validation cohorts. In a later analysis, TCRs clustered in the first cohort were found to also tend to co-occur in the approximately 120 validation repertoires, with roughly 93% of cluster scores above 0. All 120 or so repertoires were used to score co-occurrence in the validation cohort in a later analysis, because that analysis had no HLA typing for the cohort. The study listed 164 TCR beta chains as associated with cytomegalovirus. According to the authors, the approach could potentially be generalized to other disease states and immunological phenotypes. In vitro tests confirmed that three of the cytomegalovirus-associated TCR beta chains recognize cytomegalovirus antigens.

Library creation used the immunoSEQ multiplex PCR assay. As for the original processing: A statistical classification framework was built to diagnose cytomegalovirus status from the catalog of TCR beta chain sequences. The table comes from immuneACCESS by way of TCRdb, which keeps in-frame sequences with V and J called. Part of the clones is missing from these tables; in studies checked, under half for an unresolved V gene and the rest for unknown reasons. The D gene and trimming were derived from the DNA, and the V and J assignments and clone size from that table. The table for this sample lists 65,000 to 80,000 clones; nearly 95% of them were counted only once. Less than 2.5% of the sample comes from the top ten.

Source material: PBMCs. The clonotype comes from a woman aged 18-30 years in good health and CMV-seronegative. Recombination joined TRBV2 with TRBJ2-5, with TRBD1 as a weak D call on 5 bases. The nucleotide sequence reads TGTGCCAGCTGCCCTTCGACAGTTCTACGGGAGACCCAGTACTTC. This is translated as CASCPSTVLRETQYF.